The TCR beta chain described here comes from a study of cytomegalovirus exposure and HLA in healthy donors. Study-level points and caveats: In a later analysis, common viral pathogens appeared linked to several of the most significant clusters.

As regards this clone: Its specificity is unknown.

Germline V CDR1 and CDR2: MDHEN, SYDVKM. CDR3 size: 12 residues. V shed 5 bases and J shed 2 bases, with 7 bases lying between them. 60 Vbeta and 13 Jbeta primers were used in PCR. Here immunoSEQ multiplex PCR was the method, and the copy in TCRdb shows in-frame clones only, minus some. The sample has roughly 130,000 clones, about 80% seen once. The chain carries TRBV28 and TRBJ2-7, with D possibly TRBD2 on 5 matching bases. Source material: PBMCs. The clonotype comes from a woman between 35 and 50 years old in good health and CMV-seronegative. For the CDR3, the DNA is TGTGCCAGCAGTCTGAGGGCCTACGAGCAGTACTTC. Its translation: CASSLRAYEQYF.